These T cell receptor beta chains were read from a single sample in a study of cytomegalovirus exposure and HLA in healthy donors. Assay used: immunoSEQ multiplex PCR; TCRdb lists only in-frame clones, some missing. This repertoire shows about 140,000 clones, roughly 80% found once; its top ten account for approximately 1.1%. Sample: PBMCs. All receptors derive from a female donor in good health and CMV-seronegative. Each CDR3 is given with its conserved first and last residue. D genes are given only for firm matches. Size is stated for part of the rows, as once, few or many counts, or as a class when the clone is expanded.

abundance: few
j_gene: TRBJ1-2
v_gene: TRBV6-5
d_gene: NA
CDR3aa: CASKRQLDHMGYTF
CDR3nt: TGTGCCAGCAAGCGACAGTTGGACCATATGGGCTACACCTTC

abundance: NA
j_gene: TRBJ2-5
v_gene: TRBV11-2
d_gene: TRBD1
CDR3aa: CASTSGTGQETQYF
CDR3nt: TGTGCCAGCACCTCCGGGACAGGACAAGAGACCCAGTACTTC

abundance: NA
j_gene: TRBJ1-2
v_gene: TRBV28
d_gene: TRBD1
CDR3aa: CASSSGQGGSRYGYTF
CDR3nt: TGTGCCAGCAGCTCGGGACAGGGGGGTAGTCGCTATGGCTACACCTTC

abundance: NA
j_gene: TRBJ1-1
v_gene: TRBV5-6
d_gene: NA
CDR3aa: CASSLGTGNTEAFF
CDR3nt: TGTGCCAGCAGCTTGGGTACAGGGAACACTGAAGCTTTCTTT

abundance: NA
j_gene: TRBJ2-7
v_gene: TRBV28
d_gene: TRBD2
CDR3aa: CASSLWTSGSYEQYF
CDR3nt: TGTGCCAGCAGTTTATGGACTAGCGGGAGCTACGAGCAGTACTTC

abundance: NA
j_gene: TRBJ1-5
v_gene: TRBV11-2
d_gene: TRBD1
CDR3aa: CASSIDRGASQPQHF
CDR3nt: TGTGCCAGCAGCATAGACAGGGGGGCAAGTCAGCCCCAGCATTTT

abundance: NA
j_gene: TRBJ2-7
v_gene: TRBV5-6
d_gene: TRBD2
CDR3aa: CASSFRGVVTYEQYF
CDR3nt: TGTGCCAGCAGCTTTCGGGGGGTGGTAACCTACGAGCAGTACTTC

abundance: NA
j_gene: TRBJ2-3
v_gene: TRBV9
d_gene: TRBD2
CDR3aa: CASSVGLAGSDTQYF
CDR3nt: TGTGCCAGCAGCGTAGGTCTAGCGGGATCAGATACGCAGTATTTT

abundance: NA
j_gene: TRBJ1-1
v_gene: TRBV30
d_gene: NA
CDR3aa: CAWSVTGVTGTEAFF
CDR3nt: TGTGCCTGGAGTGTAACCGGGGTTACGGGCACTGAAGCTTTCTTT

abundance: NA
j_gene: TRBJ1-2
v_gene: TRBV6-1
d_gene: NA
CDR3aa: CASTLQGLYGYTF
CDR3nt: TGTGCCAGCACCTTACAGGGTCTCTATGGCTACACCTTC

abundance: NA
j_gene: TRBJ2-7
v_gene: TRBV6-5
d_gene: NA
CDR3aa: CASSSDSERLYF
CDR3nt: TGTGCCAGCAGTTCAGATTCAGAGAGGCTGTACTTC

abundance: NA
j_gene: TRBJ2-6
v_gene: TRBV5-4
d_gene: TRBD1
CDR3aa: CASSLALGGAGANVLTF
CDR3nt: TGTGCCAGCAGCTTAGCTTTAGGGGGCGCTGGGGCCAACGTCCTGACTTTC

abundance: NA
j_gene: TRBJ1-2
v_gene: TRBV2
d_gene: NA
CDR3aa: CASIGGYGYTF
CDR3nt: TGTGCCAGCATAGGAGGGTACGGCTACACCTTC

abundance: NA
j_gene: TRBJ1-1
v_gene: TRBV2
d_gene: TRBD1
CDR3aa: CASSDLRDRGPFF
CDR3nt: TGTGCCAGCAGTGACCTAAGGGACAGGGGCCCGTTCTTT

abundance: NA
j_gene: TRBJ2-7
v_gene: TRBV28
d_gene: NA
CDR3aa: CASSFRAAYEQYF
CDR3nt: TGTGCCAGCAGTTTCAGGGCGGCCTACGAGCAGTACTTC

abundance: NA
j_gene: TRBJ2-4
v_gene: TRBV28
d_gene: NA
CDR3aa: CASTSSGIWKNIQYF
CDR3nt: TGTGCCAGCACTTCCTCAGGGATCTGGAAAAACATTCAGTACTTC

abundance: NA
j_gene: TRBJ2-3
v_gene: TRBV19
d_gene: TRBD2
CDR3aa: CASRGGLAGTDTQYF
CDR3nt: TGTGCCAGTAGGGGGGGACTAGCGGGCACAGATACGCAGTATTTT